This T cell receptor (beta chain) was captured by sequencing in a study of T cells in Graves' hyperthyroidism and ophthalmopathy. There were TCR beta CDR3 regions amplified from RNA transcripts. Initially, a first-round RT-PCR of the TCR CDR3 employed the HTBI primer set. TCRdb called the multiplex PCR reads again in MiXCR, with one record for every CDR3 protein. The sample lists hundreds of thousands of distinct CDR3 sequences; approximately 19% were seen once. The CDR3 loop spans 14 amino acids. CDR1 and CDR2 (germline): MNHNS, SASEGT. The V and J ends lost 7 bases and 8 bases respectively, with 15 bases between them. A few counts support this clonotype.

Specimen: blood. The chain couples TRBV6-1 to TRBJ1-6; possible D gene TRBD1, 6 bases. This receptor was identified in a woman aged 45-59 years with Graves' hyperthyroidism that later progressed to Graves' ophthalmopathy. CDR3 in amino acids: CASTTRDTYSPLHF. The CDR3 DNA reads TGTGCCAGCACAACCCGGGACACATATTCACCCCTCCACTTT.